The 19 T cell receptor beta chains below were found in one sample sequenced in a study of identical twins. MiXCR was run by TCRdb on the 5' RACE reads, yielding one entry per CDR3 protein. The sample contains under 1 million distinct CDR3 sequences, around an eighth of which appear only once. These data also featured in a second study, about yellow fever vaccine responses in identical twins.

The specimen sequenced was PBMCs. These receptors came from a woman between 18 and 30 years old in good health.

The genes are TRBV24-1 and TRBJ1-2; D may be TRBD1 (6 bases). The length of the CDR3 is 13 residues. Trimming removed 2 bases at V and 6 bases at J, with 9 bases between. The germline V gene has CDR1 KGHDR and CDR2 SFDVKD. CDR3 DNA sequence: TGTGCCACCAGTGATTACGCAGGGGATGGCTACACCTTC. It codes for CATSDYAGDGYTF.

The chain joins TRBV19 to TRBJ2-1, with no clear D. V lost 5 bases and J 7 bases, leaving 12 bases between the germline ends. The CDR3 has 13 amino acids. The germline gives CDR1 LNHDA, CDR2 SQIVND (reference sequence). CDR3 region: CASSGLGWNEQFF. The CDR3 DNA reads as TGTGCCAGTAGTGGCCTAGGATGGAATGAGCAGTTCTTC.

This clonotype was seen just once. Germline is not matched at one junction end, which may reflect a read error. V usage is TRBV7-7 and J usage is TRBJ2-5; the D gene is possibly TRBD1 (6 bases). Germline V gene data show CDR1 as SSHAT and CDR2 as FNYEAQ (reference sequence). CDR3 length: 16 residues. CDR3 in DNA: TGTGCCGGCAGCCCCATGGGGCAGGGGTACCAAGAGACCCAGTACTTC. Amino acids: CAGSPMGQGYQETQYF.

V is TRBV24-1 and J is TRBJ2-3; 9 bases align to TRBD2. With 2 bases clipped from V and 2 bases from J, the junction kept 4 bases outside the gene matches. Germline loops: CDR1 KGHDR, CDR2 SFDVKD. The CDR3 loop spans 16 amino acids. The CDR3: CATSDSPSGTTDTQYF. The CDR3 DNA follows: TGTGCCACCAGTGATTCCCCTAGCGGGACCACAGATACGCAGTATTTT.

This chain uses TRBV29-1 with TRBJ2-2; TRBD1 or TRBD2 may be the D gene (6 bases each). V lost 6 bases and J lost 0, with 14 bases in between. Germline loops: CDR1 SQVTM, CDR2 ANQGSEA. CDR3 size: 15 residues. CDR3 coding DNA: TGCAGCGTGGGATATGGGGGGCCGAACACCGGGGAGCTGTTTTTT. Translation: CSVGYGGPNTGELFF.

The rearrangement joins TRBV20-1 to TRBJ1-1; D might be TRBD1 (5 bases). V was pared by 3 bases and J by 7 bases, with 6 bases between. The CDR3 runs to 10 residues. Germline loops: CDR1 DFQATT, CDR2 SNEGSKA (reference sequence). The CDR3 sequence: CSASRGEAFF. The CDR3 coding sequence is TGCAGTGCTAGTAGGGGTGAAGCTTTCTTT.

The chain combines TRBV7-2 with TRBJ1-3; TRBD1 matches 7 bases. The CDR3 has 15 residues. CDR1 and CDR2 from the germline V gene are SGHTA and FQGNSA. J lost 2 bases, V lost 5 bases, and 6 bases had no gene match. DNA for the CDR3: TGTGCCAGCAGCCAGACAGGGTCAACTGGAAACACCATATATTTT. Residues: CASSQTGSTGNTIYF.

This clonotype was seen only a few times. The rearrangement uses TRBV5-6 and TRBJ2-3, with a possible D match to TRBD1 (5 bases). Trimming stripped 1 base from V and 6 bases from J, with 18 bases between. The CDR3 runs to 16 residues. Germline V gives CDR1 SGHDT, CDR2 YYEEEE. The CDR3 sequence is CASSLRGLDFGDTQYF. CDR3 in DNA: TGTGCCAGCAGCTTGAGGGGTCTCGACTTTGGGGATACGCAGTATTTT.

Concerning this clonotype: The conserved phenylalanine or tryptophan is not found at the CDR3 terminus, so this likely reflects a read error. Because the CDR3's place on the DNA is in doubt, the DNA is left out and the CDR3 is given as listed by TCRdb. The V gene is TRBV29-1, the J gene TRBJ1-4; the table assigns TRBD1, which was not confirmed against the DNA. The germline V gene encodes CDR1 SQVTM and CDR2 ANQGSEA. Counting both end residues, the CDR3 totals 13 amino acids. CDR3 amino acids: CSVEDMFTGTLLY.

This clonotype was counted at least ten times. The J gene is TRBJ2-3, the V gene TRBV15, with TRBD2 matching over 7 bases. V dropped 0 bases and J dropped 2; count of bases not matched to a gene: 14. The CDR3 contains 19 residues. The germline CDR1 and CDR2 sequences are LNHNV and YYDKDF (reference sequence). CDR3 DNA sequence: TGTGCCACCAGCAGAGATCGTTCATCCATAGCGGGCGCCACAGATACGCAGTATTTT. Residues: CATSRDRSSIAGATDTQYF.

This clonotype was observed a handful of times. The rearrangement links TRBV7-7 to TRBJ2-5; D is perhaps TRBD2 (6 bases). V lost 5 bases and J lost 1, with 14 bases in between. Germline V gives CDR1 SSHAT, CDR2 FNYEAQ (reference sequence). There are 15 residues in the CDR3. CDR3 sequence reads: CASSQILAPQETQYF. In DNA form, the CDR3 reads TGTGCCAGCAGCCAAATACTAGCCCCCCAAGAGACCCAGTACTTC. The full variable domain, with the rest looked up from reference TRBV7-7 and TRBJ2-5, is GAGVSQSPRYKVTKRGQDVTLRCDPISSHATLYWYQQALGQGPEFLTYFNYEAQPDKSGLPSDRFSAERPEGSISTLTIQRTEQRDSAMYRCASSQILAPQETQYFGPGTRLLVL.

This clonotype was seen repeatedly, ten times or more. This chain connects TRBV3-1 to TRBJ1-1; 8 bases map to TRBD1. Per germline, CDR1 LGHDT and CDR2 YNNKEL (reference sequence). With V trimmed by 1 base and J by 0 bases, 1 base remained unmatched. The CDR3 sequence is 15 residues long. CDR3 sequence: CASSQGTGLNTEAFF. CDR3 nucleotides: TGTGCCAGCAGCCAAGGGACAGGGTTGAACACTGAAGCTTTCTTT.

This clonotype was counted only a few times. The CDR3 DNA is TGCGCCAGCAGCCCGACCGGGACAGGGGCAGAGACCCAGTACTTC. Protein sequence: CASSPTGTGAETQYF. The chain has TRBV5-1 and TRBJ2-5; TRBD1 matches 10 bases. Germline V gives CDR1 SGHRS, CDR2 YFSETQ. V shed 4 bases, J shed 4 bases, and the junction held 7 bases outside the gene matches. The CDR3 consists of 15 residues.

There are a few counts of this clonotype. The chain employs TRBV7-9 and TRBJ2-7; 12 positions agree with TRBD2. Germline V lookup: CDR1 SEHNR, CDR2 FQNEAQ (reference sequence). The CDR3 covers 14 residues. Losses at the gene ends were 5 bases for V and 6 bases for J; bases not matched to a gene: 5. For the CDR3, the DNA is TGTGCCAGCAGCCAGACTAGCGGGAGTTCCGAGCAGTACTTC. Amino acid sequence: CASSQTSGSSEQYF.

In this sample, this clonotype turned up many times. The chain couples TRBV10-1 to TRBJ2-3; TRBD2 is a possible D gene (6 bases). Per germline, CDR1 WNHNN and CDR2 SYGVQD (reference sequence). Trimming stripped 8 bases from V and 0 bases from J, with 18 bases between. CDR3 size: 16 residues. Written as DNA, the CDR3 is TGCGCCAGCTCCGTCGGCGCGGGACTTAGCACAGATACGCAGTATTTT. Translated, it gives CASSVGAGLSTDTQYF.

At least ten counts were recorded for this clonotype. The chain has TRBV12-3 or TRBV12-4 and TRBJ2-1; 7 nucleotides match TRBD2. V gave up 10 bases and J gave up 1 base; unmatched junction bases: 7. This CDR3 is 14 amino acids long. CDR3 protein: CATGREWSYNEQFF. For the CDR3, the DNA is TGTGCCACCGGGCGGGAGTGGTCCTACAATGAGCAGTTCTTC.

This clonotype came up many times. This rearrangement joins TRBV27 to TRBJ2-1; D perhaps matches TRBD2 (6 bases). CDR3 length equals 12 residues. The germline V gene encodes CDR1 MNHEY and CDR2 SMNVEV (reference sequence). V lost 6 bases, J lost 7 bases, and 10 bases lay in between. The CDR3 loop reads CASRRGGNEQFF. CDR3 DNA: TGTGCCAGCAGGCGGGGTGGTAATGAGCAGTTCTTC.

At least ten counts were recorded for this clonotype. The chain carries TRBV9 and TRBJ2-1, with D perhaps TRBD1 or TRBD2 (6 bases each). This CDR3 has 17 residues. Germline V gene sequence: CDR1 SGDLS, CDR2 YYNGEE. Trimming removed 2 bases from V and 0 bases from J, with 15 bases in between. This CDR3 reads CASSVRGLDSSYNEQFF. DNA of the CDR3: TGTGCCAGCAGCGTCCGGGGGCTAGACAGCTCCTACAATGAGCAGTTCTTC. Drawing the rest from reference TRBV9 and TRBJ2-1, the complete variable domain is DSGVTQTPKHLITATGQRVTLRCSPRSGDLSVYWYQQSLDQGLQFLIQYYNGEERAKGNILERFSAQQFPDLHSELNLSSLELGDSALYFCASSVRGLDSSYNEQFFGPGTRLTVL.

This chain links TRBV24-1 with TRBJ2-1, with 8 bases identical to TRBD1. This CDR3 contains 16 residues. Germline CDR1 reads KGHDR; CDR2 reads SFDVKD. The trim removed 4 bases at V and 4 bases at J, leaving 8 bases unmatched. In DNA form, the CDR3 reads TGTGCCACCAGTGACCCGGACAGGGCAGGGTACAATGAGCAGTTCTTC. Translated: CATSDPDRAGYNEQFF.